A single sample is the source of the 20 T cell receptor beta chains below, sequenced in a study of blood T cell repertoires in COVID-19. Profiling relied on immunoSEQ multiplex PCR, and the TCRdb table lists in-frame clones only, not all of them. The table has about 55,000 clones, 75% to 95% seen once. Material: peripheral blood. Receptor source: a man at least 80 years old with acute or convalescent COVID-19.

DNA for the CDR3: TGTGCCAGCTCACCCGGACAGGAGGGACCCCTCCACTTT. Encoded protein: CASSPGQEGPLHF. The V gene is TRBV18, the J gene TRBJ1-6; TRBD1 matches 7 bases. Per germline, CDR1 KGHSH and CDR2 LQKENI. CDR3 length: 13 residues. V lost 3 bases, J lost 12 bases, and 5 bases stayed unmatched.

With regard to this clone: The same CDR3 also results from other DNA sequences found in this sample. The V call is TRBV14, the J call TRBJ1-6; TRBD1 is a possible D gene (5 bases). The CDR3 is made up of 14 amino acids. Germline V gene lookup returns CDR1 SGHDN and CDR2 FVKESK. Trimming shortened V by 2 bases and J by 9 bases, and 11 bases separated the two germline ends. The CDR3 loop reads CASSQSGGVSPLHF. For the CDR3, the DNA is TGTGCCAGCAGCCAATCGGGGGGAGTTTCACCCCTCCACTTT. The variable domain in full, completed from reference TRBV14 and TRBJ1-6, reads EAGVTQFPSHSVIEKGQTVTLRCDPISGHDNLYWYRRVMGKEIKFLLHFVKESKQDESGMPNNRFLAERTGGTYSTLKVQPAELEDSGVYFCASSQSGGVSPLHFGNGTRLTVT.

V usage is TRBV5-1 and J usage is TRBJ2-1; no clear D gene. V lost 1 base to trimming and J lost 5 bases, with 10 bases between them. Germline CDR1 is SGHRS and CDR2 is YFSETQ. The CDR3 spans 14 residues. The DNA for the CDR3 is TGCGCCAGCAGCTTGTTGCAGACAAACAATGAGCAGTTCTTC. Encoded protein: CASSLLQTNNEQFF.

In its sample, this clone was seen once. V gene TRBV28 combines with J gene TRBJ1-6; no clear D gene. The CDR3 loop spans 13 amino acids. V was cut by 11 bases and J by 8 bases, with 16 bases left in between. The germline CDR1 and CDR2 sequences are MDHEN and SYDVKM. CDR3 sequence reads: CAVTSKPDSPLHF. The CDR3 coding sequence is TGTGCCGTCACGAGTAAGCCGGATTCACCCCTCCACTTT.

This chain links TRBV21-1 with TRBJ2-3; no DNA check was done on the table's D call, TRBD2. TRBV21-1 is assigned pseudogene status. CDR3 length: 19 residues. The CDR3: CASSKQPAGAIFGTDTQYF. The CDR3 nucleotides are TGTGCCAGCAGCAAACAACCAGCGGGGGCCATCTTTGGCACAGATACGCAGTATTTT.

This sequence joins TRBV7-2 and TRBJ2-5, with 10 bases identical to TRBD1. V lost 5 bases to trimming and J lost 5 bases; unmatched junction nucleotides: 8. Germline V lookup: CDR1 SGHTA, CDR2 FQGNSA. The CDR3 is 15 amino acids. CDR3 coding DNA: TGTGCCAGCAGCCCATGGACAGGGGGAGGCGAGACCCAGTACTTC. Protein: CASSPWTGGGETQYF.

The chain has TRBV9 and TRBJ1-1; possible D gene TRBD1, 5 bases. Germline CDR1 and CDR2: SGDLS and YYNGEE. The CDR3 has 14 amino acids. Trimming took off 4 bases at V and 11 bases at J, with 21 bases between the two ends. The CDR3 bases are TGTGCCAGCAGCCCCGATTTCGCCGAACGGGGGGCTTTCTTT. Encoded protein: CASSPDFAERGAFF.

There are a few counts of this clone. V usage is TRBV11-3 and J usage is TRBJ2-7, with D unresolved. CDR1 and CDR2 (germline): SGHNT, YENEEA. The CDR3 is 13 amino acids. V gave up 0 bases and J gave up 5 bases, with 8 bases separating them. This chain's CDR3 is CASSLESHNEQYF. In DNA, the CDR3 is TGTGCCAGCAGCTTAGAATCCCACAACGAGCAGTACTTC.

The CDR3 DNA follows: TGTGCCAGCAGCTTAGCCAGGGGGCTGGCAGATACGCAGTATTTT. It specifies CASSLARGLADTQYF. V is TRBV11-3 and J is TRBJ2-3; 8 bases map to TRBD1. The J segment lost 4 bases and the V segment lost 1 base, leaving 4 bases of the junction unmatched. CDR1 is SGHNT, CDR2 YENEEA, per germline. The length of the CDR3 is 15 residues.

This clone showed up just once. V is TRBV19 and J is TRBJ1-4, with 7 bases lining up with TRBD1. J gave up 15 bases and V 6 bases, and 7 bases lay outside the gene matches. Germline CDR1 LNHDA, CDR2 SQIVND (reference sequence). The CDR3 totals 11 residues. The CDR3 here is CASRAGQKVFF. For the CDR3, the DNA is TGTGCCAGTAGGGCGGGACAGAAGGTGTTTTTT.

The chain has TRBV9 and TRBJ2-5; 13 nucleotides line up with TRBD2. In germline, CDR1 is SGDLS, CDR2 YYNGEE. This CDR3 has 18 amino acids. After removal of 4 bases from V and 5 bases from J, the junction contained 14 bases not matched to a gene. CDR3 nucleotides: TGTGCCAGCAGCAAGGGACTAGCGGGGATTGGTGCGGGGGAGACCCAGTACTTC. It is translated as CASSKGLAGIGAGETQYF.

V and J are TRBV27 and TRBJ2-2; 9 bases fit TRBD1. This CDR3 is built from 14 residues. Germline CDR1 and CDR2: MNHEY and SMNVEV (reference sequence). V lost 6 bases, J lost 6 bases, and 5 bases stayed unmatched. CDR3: CASRPGQGPGELFF. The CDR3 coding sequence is TGTGCCAGCAGGCCGGGACAGGGCCCCGGGGAGCTGTTTTTT.

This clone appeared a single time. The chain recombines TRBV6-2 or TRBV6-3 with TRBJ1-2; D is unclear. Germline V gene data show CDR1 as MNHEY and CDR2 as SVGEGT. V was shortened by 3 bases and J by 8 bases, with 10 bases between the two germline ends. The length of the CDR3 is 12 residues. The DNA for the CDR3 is TGTGCCAGCAGTTATGGCAGTCTGGGCTACACCTTC. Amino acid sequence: CASSYGSLGYTF.

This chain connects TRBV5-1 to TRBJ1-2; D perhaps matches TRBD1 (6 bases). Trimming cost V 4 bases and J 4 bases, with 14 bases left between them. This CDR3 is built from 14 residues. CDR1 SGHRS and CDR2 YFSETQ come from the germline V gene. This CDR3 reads CASSARDIGYGYTF. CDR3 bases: TGCGCCAGCAGCGCCAGGGACATTGGCTATGGCTACACCTTC. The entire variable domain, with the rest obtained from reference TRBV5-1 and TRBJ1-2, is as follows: KAGVTQTPRYLIKTRGQQVTLSCSPISGHRSVSWYQQTPGQGLQFLFEYFSETQRNKGNFPGRFSGRQFSNSRSEMNVSTLELGDSALYLCASSARDIGYGYTFGSGTRLTVV.

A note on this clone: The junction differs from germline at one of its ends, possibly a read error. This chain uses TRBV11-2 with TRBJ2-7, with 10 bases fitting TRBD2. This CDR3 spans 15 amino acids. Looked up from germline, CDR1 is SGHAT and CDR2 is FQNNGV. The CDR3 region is CASTLTSGESYEQYF. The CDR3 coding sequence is TGTGCCAGCACCTTAACTAGCGGGGAATCCTACGAGCAGTACTTC.

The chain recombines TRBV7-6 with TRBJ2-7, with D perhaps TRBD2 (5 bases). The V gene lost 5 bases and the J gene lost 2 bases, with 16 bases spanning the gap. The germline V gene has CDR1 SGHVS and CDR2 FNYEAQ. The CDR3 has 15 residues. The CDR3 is CASSQDWDEAYEQYF. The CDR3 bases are TGTGCCAGCAGCCAGGACTGGGATGAAGCCTACGAGCAGTACTTC.

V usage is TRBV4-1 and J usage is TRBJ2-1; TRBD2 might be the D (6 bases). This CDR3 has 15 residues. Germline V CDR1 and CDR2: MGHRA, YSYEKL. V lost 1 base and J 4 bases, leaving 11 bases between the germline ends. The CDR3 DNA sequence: TGCGCCAGCAGCCAAGCGGGGGAGATATACAATGAGCAGTTCTTC. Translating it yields CASSQAGEIYNEQFF.

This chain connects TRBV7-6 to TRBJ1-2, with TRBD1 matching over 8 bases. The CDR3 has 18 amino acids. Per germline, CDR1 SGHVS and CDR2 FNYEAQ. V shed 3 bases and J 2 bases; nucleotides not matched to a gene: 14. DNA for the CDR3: TGTGCCAGCAGCTTGGAGCCTCCGACAGGGGTCGGGAACTATGGCTACACCTTC. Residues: CASSLEPPTGVGNYGYTF.

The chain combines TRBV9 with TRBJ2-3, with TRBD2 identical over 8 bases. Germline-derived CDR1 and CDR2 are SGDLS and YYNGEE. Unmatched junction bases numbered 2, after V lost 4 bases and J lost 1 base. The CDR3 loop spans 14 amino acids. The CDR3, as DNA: TGTGCCAGCAGCTATAGCGGGGGCACAGATACGCAGTATTTT. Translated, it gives CASSYSGGTDTQYF.

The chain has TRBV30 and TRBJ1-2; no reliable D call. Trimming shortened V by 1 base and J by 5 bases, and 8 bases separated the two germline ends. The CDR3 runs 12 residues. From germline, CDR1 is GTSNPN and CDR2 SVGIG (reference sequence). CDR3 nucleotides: TGTGCCTGGAGTGCGGGAGGATATGGCTACACCTTC. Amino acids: CAWSAGGYGYTF. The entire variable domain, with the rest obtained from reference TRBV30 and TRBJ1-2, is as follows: SQTIHQWPATLVQPVGSPLSLECTVEGTSNPNLYWYRQAAGRGLQLLFYSVGIGQISSEVPQNLSASRPQDRQFILSSKKLLLSDSGFYLCAWSAGGYGYTFGSGTRLTVV.